One and the same sample provided the 14 T cell receptor beta chains below, sequenced in a study of cytomegalovirus exposure and HLA in healthy donors. A multiplex PCR was run with 60 Vbeta primers and 13 Jbeta primers. Measured with immunoSEQ multiplex PCR; TCRdb has only the in-frame clones, and not every one. Of 200,000 to 250,000 clones in the sample, more than 75% are singletons; the top ten hold 1% to 1.5%. Sample: PBMCs. The receptors originated from a human donor in good health.

V gene TRBV5-8 combines with J gene TRBJ2-5; 7 bases line up with TRBD2. The junction had 8 bases not matched to a gene; V was cut back by 3 bases and J by 0 bases. The CDR3 sequence is 16 residues long. Germline CDR1 reads SGHTS; CDR2 reads YDEGEE. CDR3 sequence (DNA): TGTGCCAGCAGCTCGGGGGGTTTGCGGGACCAAGAGACCCAGTACTTC. Translation: CASSSGGLRDQETQYF.

The chain has TRBV7-2 and TRBJ2-7; 10 nucleotides match TRBD1. The CDR3 has 14 residues. Germline V lookup: CDR1 SGHTA, CDR2 FQGNSA. With V trimmed by 4 bases and J by 7 bases, 7 bases remained unmatched. This chain's CDR3 is CASSSGQGNKEQYF. The CDR3 bases are TGTGCCAGCAGCTCGGGACAGGGGAATAAAGAGCAGTACTTC.

This clone was picked up one time. This chain connects TRBV10-3 to TRBJ2-1, with D tentatively TRBD2 (6 bases). The CDR3 extends over 14 amino acids. The germline V and J ends were trimmed by 5 bases and 1 base, with 9 bases remaining between them. The germline gives CDR1 ENHRY, CDR2 SYGVKD. This CDR3 reads CAISLAPSYNEQFF. In DNA, the CDR3 is TGTGCCATCAGTCTAGCGCCATCCTACAATGAGCAGTTCTTC.

The genes are TRBV7-9 and TRBJ1-2, with 8 bases matching TRBD1. Germline V lookup: CDR1 SEHNR, CDR2 FQNEAQ (reference sequence). This CDR3 is 15 amino acids long. J gave up 2 bases and V 5 bases, and 7 bases lay outside the gene matches. CDR3 sequence reads: CASSRDRGSNYGYTF. CDR3 in DNA: TGTGCCAGCAGCCGAGACAGGGGTAGCAACTATGGCTACACCTTC.

The rearrangement uses TRBV7-9 and TRBJ2-5, with 7 bases matching TRBD2. V lost 7 bases to trimming and J lost 2 bases; unmatched junction nucleotides: 19. Germline V gives CDR1 SEHNR, CDR2 FQNEAQ (reference sequence). The CDR3 extends over 18 amino acids. The CDR3 spells CASTPAGGGVRAQETQYF. DNA of the CDR3: TGTGCCAGCACCCCAGCGGGTGGGGGGGTCCGCGCACAAGAGACCCAGTACTTC.

The chain recombines TRBV6-1 with TRBJ2-3, with TRBD2 identical over 11 bases. The CDR3 covers 18 residues. The V gene's germline CDR1 is MNHNS and CDR2 SASEGT. Trimming removed 0 bases from V and 1 base from J; junction bases left unmatched: 6. The CDR3 region is CASSEAGGTSGGTDTQYF. The CDR3 nucleotides are TGTGCCAGCAGTGAAGCAGGGGGGACTAGCGGAGGCACAGATACGCAGTATTTT.

This clone was seen a single time. The rearrangement joins TRBV6-5 to TRBJ2-3; 8 positions match TRBD2. V gave up 5 bases and J gave up 2 bases; unmatched junction bases: 6. The germline gives CDR1 MNHEY, CDR2 SVGAGI. The CDR3 is 15 residues long. The CDR3 coding sequence is TGTGCCAGCAGTACGACTAGCGCCGACACAGATACGCAGTATTTT. Its protein is CASSTTSADTDTQYF.

This chain connects TRBV19 to TRBJ2-3; the D is unclear. Between the trimmed V and J ends, which lost 5 bases and 0 bases, there was a span of 12 bases. This CDR3 is built from 15 residues. Germline V gives CDR1 LNHDA, CDR2 SQIVND (reference sequence). The CDR3 DNA reads TGTGCCAGTAGTTTCTCTCCCGGGAGCACAGATACGCAGTATTTT. Protein product: CASSFSPGSTDTQYF.

This rearrangement joins TRBV30 to TRBJ2-7; D is perhaps TRBD1 (5 bases). CDR1 is GTSNPN, CDR2 SVGIG, per germline (reference sequence). V shed 4 bases and J shed 4 bases, with 8 bases lying between them. The CDR3 has 11 residues. This CDR3 is CAWTGLYEQYF. DNA for the CDR3: TGTGCCTGGACAGGGTTGTACGAGCAGTACTTC.

Turning to this clone: The junction departs from the called germline gene at one end, perhaps through a read error. This sample also contains other DNA sequences that code for the same CDR3. The chain has TRBV6-1 and TRBJ2-7, with 8 bases aligning to TRBD2. The CDR3 runs 13 residues. Germline CDR1 is MNHNS and CDR2 is SASEGT. Here the CDR3 reads CASKERGTYEQYF. In nucleotides, the CDR3 is TGTGCCAGCAAGGAGCGGGGGACCTACGAGCAGTATTTC.

The chain couples TRBV18 to TRBJ1-2; the D gene is possibly TRBD1 (5 bases). V lost 3 bases and J lost 4, with 12 bases in between. The CDR3 loop spans 14 amino acids. Germline V lookup: CDR1 KGHSH, CDR2 LQKENI. As DNA, the CDR3 is TGTGCCAGCTCACCGACCGGGGGTAGCTATGGCTACACCTTC. Translation: CASSPTGGSYGYTF.

V gene TRBV19 combines with J gene TRBJ2-5, with 7 bases fitting TRBD2. This CDR3 has 19 residues. Trimming cost V 4 bases and J 4 bases; bases outside gene matches: 21. Germline values: CDR1 LNHDA, CDR2 SQIVND (reference sequence). In nucleotides, the CDR3 is TGTGCCAGTAGTACCTACCTCAGCGGGAAGCCTACCCACCGAGAGACCCAGTACTTC. It is translated as CASSTYLSGKPTHRETQYF.

The rearrangement joins TRBV30 to TRBJ2-7, with TRBD1 identical over 8 bases. The CDR3 sequence is 14 residues long. V lost 4 bases to trimming and J lost 6 bases; unmatched junction nucleotides: 11. From germline, CDR1 is GTSNPN and CDR2 SVGIG (reference sequence). The CDR3, as DNA: TGTGCCTGGACCCCCGGACAGGGCAGCAGCGAGCAGTACTTC. It translates to CAWTPGQGSSEQYF.

The V and J genes are TRBV18 and TRBJ1-4, with D perhaps matching TRBD1 (6 bases). Trimming took off 3 bases at V and 5 bases at J, with 7 bases between the two ends. The length of the CDR3 is 13 residues. Germline lookup yields CDR1 KGHSH and CDR2 LQKENI. The CDR3 DNA reads as TGTGCCAGCTCACCTGACAGGAATGAAAAACTGTTTTTT. Translated: CASSPDRNEKLFF.